This is a list of T cell receptor beta chains from one sample in a study of cytomegalovirus exposure and HLA in healthy donors. Here immunoSEQ multiplex PCR was the method, and the copy in TCRdb shows in-frame clones only, minus some. The table shows roughly 110,000 clones, with roughly 82% occurring only once. The sample was PBMCs. These receptors were taken from a man in his fifties in good health and CMV-seronegative. The CDR3 runs from the conserved cysteine through the conserved F or W. D genes are given only for firm matches. Clone size appears in some rows only: once, few, many, or a class for an expanded clone.

clone_size,j_call,v_call,d_call,cdr3_aa,cdr3_nt
-,TRBJ2-3,TRBV7-7,-,CASSLQSSTDTQYF,TGTGCTAGCAGCCTACAGAGTAGCACAGATACGCAGTATTTT
-,TRBJ1-6,TRBV5-1,-,CASSLGAGNNSPLHF,TGCGCCAGCAGCTTAGGGGCAGGAAATAATTCACCCCTCCACTTT
few,TRBJ1-1,TRBV18,-,CASSPPGGGNTEAFF,TGTGCCAGCTCACCGCCTGGAGGTGGGAACACTGAAGCTTTCTTT
-,TRBJ2-1,TRBV11-3,TRBD2,CASSLLAGGRNEQFF,TGTGCCAGCAGCTTATTAGCGGGGGGCCGCAATGAGCAGTTCTTC
-,TRBJ1-3,TRBV6-1,-,CASGGANSGNTIYF,TGTGCCAGTGGAGGGGCGAACTCTGGAAACACCATATATTTT
-,TRBJ2-1,TRBV27,TRBD1,CASIGQVYGEQFF,TGTGCCAGCATTGGACAGGTTTATGGTGAGCAGTTCTTC
-,TRBJ1-2,TRBV7-8,TRBD1,CASSSGTGDSYTF,TGTGCCAGCAGTAGTGGGACAGGGGATAGCTACACCTTC
-,TRBJ2-3,TRBV19,-,CATRDRGADTQYF,TGTGCCACCCGCGACCGGGGGGCGGATACGCAGTATTTT
once,TRBJ2-5,TRBV29-1,TRBD1,CSVLQGSQETQYF,TGCAGCGTCTTACAGGGGTCCCAAGAGACCCAGTACTTC
-,TRBJ2-5,TRBV14,-,CASSQDIGVETQYF,TGTGCCAGCAGCCAAGATATAGGGGTCGAGACCCAGTACTTC
once,TRBJ2-5,TRBV2,-,CASSESSRETQYF,TGTGCCAGCAGTGAAAGTAGCCGTGAGACCCAGTACTTC
-,TRBJ1-2,TRBV18,TRBD1,CASSERTGTNYGYTF,TGTGCCAGCTCAGAAAGGACAGGGACGAACTATGGCTACACCTTC
-,TRBJ2-3,TRBV7-8,TRBD2,CASSPGSLAGWYSTDTQYF,TGTGCCAGCAGCCCAGGGTCGCTAGCGGGATGGTACAGTACAGATACGCAGTATTTT
-,TRBJ1-5,TRBV5-6,-,CASSHRDTSYSSNQPQHF,TGTGCCAGCAGCCACCGGGACACATCTTATAGTAGCAATCAGCCCCAGCATTTT
-,TRBJ1-4,TRBV19,-,CASGSGNRNEKLFF,TGTGCCAGTGGGTCGGGGAACCGAAATGAAAAACTGTTTTTT
-,TRBJ2-2,TRBV30,-,CAWSVRAGQDTGELFF,TGTGCCTGGAGTGTAAGGGCAGGGCAGGACACCGGGGAGCTGTTTTTT
-,TRBJ2-7,TRBV7-2,TRBD2,CASSLAGGPAYEQYF,TGTGCCAGCAGCTTGGCGGGGGGGCCAGCCTACGAGCAGTACTTC
once,TRBJ1-2,TRBV19,TRBD1,CASKDRANYGYTF,TGTGCCAGTAAGGACAGGGCGAACTATGGCTACACCTTC
once,TRBJ2-1,TRBV5-6,-,CASSLGGNEQFF,TGTGCCAGCAGCCTCGGGGGAAATGAGCAGTTCTTC
few,TRBJ1-4,TRBV7-2,-,CASSFQVRVTNEKLFF,TGTGCCAGCAGCTTCCAGGTTCGAGTAACTAATGAAAAACTGTTTTTT
-,TRBJ1-3,TRBV11-2,-,CASSPLISISGNTIYF,TGTGCCAGCAGCCCTCTGATTAGTATCTCTGGAAACACCATATATTTT
-,TRBJ2-2,TRBV6-6,-,CASSYRSGTNTGELFF,TGTGCCAGCAGTTATAGGTCAGGGACGAACACCGGGGAGCTGTTTTTT
-,TRBJ2-5,TRBV19,-,CASSPGQISYQETQYF,TGTGCCAGTAGTCCCGGACAAATCTCGTACCAAGAGACCCAGTACTTC
-,TRBJ1-1,TRBV19,-,CASTLEAWNTEAFF,TGTGCCAGTACGCTGGAGGCCTGGAACACTGAAGCTTTCTTT
once,TRBJ1-1,TRBV7-3,-,CASSKTENTEAFF,TGTGCCAGCAGCAAGACTGAGAACACTGAAGCTTTCTTT
-,TRBJ1-3,TRBV5-4,-,CASSLGGRFVSGNTIYF,TGTGCCAGCAGCTTGGGTGGCAGGTTCGTTTCTGGAAACACCATATATTTT
-,TRBJ1-2,TRBV6-1,TRBD1,CASKRDRAGYGYTF,TGTGCCAGCAAAAGGGACAGGGCGGGCTATGGCTACACCTTC
-,TRBJ2-7,TRBV30,-,CAWSVRGGGPYEQYF,TGTGCCTGGAGTGTACGGGGAGGGGGTCCCTACGAGCAGTACTTC
-,TRBJ2-1,TRBV5-4,TRBD2,CASSLNLAGGSEQFF,TGTGCCAGCAGCTTAAATTTAGCGGGGGGGAGTGAGCAGTTCTTC
-,TRBJ2-7,TRBV7-2,-,CASSLYSRGYEQYF,TGTGCCAGCAGCCTCTACTCTCGCGGCTACGAGCAGTACTTC
-,TRBJ1-4,TRBV29-1,-,CSVAGLEEKLFF,TGCAGCGTTGCCGGGTTAGAAGAAAAACTGTTTTTT
-,TRBJ1-5,TRBV12-5,TRBD1,CASGLGQGRQPQHF,TGTGCTAGTGGTTTGGGACAGGGAAGACAGCCCCAGCATTTT
-,TRBJ2-7,TRBV7-2,-,CASSLPGFTYEQYF,TGTGCCAGCAGCTTACCGGGGTTCACCTACGAGCAGTACTTC
few,TRBJ1-3,TRBV18,TRBD1,CASSPEGADTIYF,TGTGCCAGCTCACCAGAGGGGGCAGACACCATATATTTT
-,TRBJ1-1,TRBV18,-,CASSPYRDGDTEAFF,TGTGCCAGCTCACCATACAGGGATGGGGACACTGAAGCTTTCTTT
-,TRBJ1-1,TRBV5-1,-,CASSLKRVDTEAFF,TGCGCCAGCAGCTTGAAGCGGGTAGACACTGAAGCTTTCTTT
-,TRBJ1-4,TRBV18,TRBD1,CASSERQGAREKLFF,TGTGCCAGCTCGGAACGACAGGGGGCAAGAGAAAAACTGTTTTTT
few,TRBJ1-2,TRBV6-4,-,CASSAGGNYGYTF,TGTGCCAGCAGTGCTGGGGGGAACTATGGCTACACCTTC
-,TRBJ1-2,TRBV2,TRBD1,CASSGQGAGGYTF,TGTGCCAGCAGTGGACAGGGGGCGGGAGGCTACACCTTC
-,TRBJ2-1,TRBV7-2,-,CASRGGSSYNEQFF,TGTGCCAGCCGTGGGGGGAGCTCCTACAATGAGCAGTTCTTC
-,TRBJ2-5,TRBV4-2,-,CASSQDSDYSETQYF,TGTGCCAGCAGCCAGGACTCCGACTACTCAGAGACCCAGTACTTC
-,TRBJ2-2,TRBV7-9,TRBD2,CASSHGLAGGYTGELFF,TGTGCCAGCAGCCATGGATTAGCGGGGGGTTACACCGGGGAGCTGTTTTTT
-,TRBJ2-5,TRBV21-1,-,CASSNRGLTSVGLQETQYF,TGTGCCAGCAGCAACAGAGGTCTAACTAGCGTGGGACTCCAAGAGACCCAGTACTTC
-,TRBJ1-1,TRBV5-1,-,CASSLVQGGNGLNTEAFF,TGCGCCAGCAGCTTGGTACAGGGTGGGAACGGGTTGAACACTGAAGCTTTCTTT
-,TRBJ1-2,TRBV4-1,-,CASSYRASPGAGYTF,TGCGCCAGCAGCTACCGGGCCAGCCCGGGAGCGGGCTACACCTTC
few,TRBJ1-2,TRBV30,TRBD1,CAWREEGARGYTF,TGTGCCTGGAGAGAGGAGGGGGCGCGTGGCTACACCTTC
-,TRBJ1-2,TRBV18,TRBD1,CASSPGMGTGSNYGYTF,TGTGCCAGCTCACCAGGGATGGGGACAGGCAGCAACTATGGCTACACCTTC
-,TRBJ2-6,TRBV5-4,-,CASSSFATGTGANVLTF,TGTGCCAGCAGCTCCTTCGCGACAGGAACTGGGGCCAACGTCCTGACTTTC
-,TRBJ2-7,TRBV19,-,CASSPQGNEQYF,TGTGCCAGTAGTCCGCAGGGAAACGAGCAGTACTTC
-,TRBJ2-1,TRBV7-9,TRBD1,CASSADRGDEQFF,TGTGCCAGCAGCGCCGACAGGGGCGATGAGCAGTTCTTC
-,TRBJ2-2,TRBV9,-,CASSVLGGAPNTGELFF,TGTGCCAGCAGCGTCCTAGGGGGGGCCCCGAACACCGGGGAGCTGTTTTTT
-,TRBJ1-1,TRBV7-9,-,CASNRNSNTEAFF,TGTGCCAGCAACAGGAACTCTAACACTGAAGCTTTCTTT
-,TRBJ1-5,TRBV7-8,-,CASSWRRGVSNQPQHF,TGTGCCAGCAGCTGGCGCCGGGGGGTTAGCAATCAGCCCCAGCATTTT
-,TRBJ1-5,TRBV6-1,TRBD1,CASGGQGGQPQHF,TGTGCCAGCGGCGGACAGGGAGGTCAGCCCCAGCATTTT